In its sample, the clone carrying this T cell receptor (beta chain) was seen a few times. The CDR3 is 15 amino acids. The V gene lost 1 base and the J gene lost 5 bases, with 14 bases spanning the gap. Germline CDR1 SGHAT, CDR2 FQNNGV. These data come from a study of response to subunit inactivated influenza vaccine. Via MiXCR, TCRdb re-called the RT-PCR reads, giving one row per CDR3 protein. The sample carries about 570,000 distinct CDR3 sequences, approximately 11% recorded once. The sample was also reused in another study, on T cells expressing NK-cell markers. That work adds: As the method of synthesis, 5'RACE template switching with UMIs yielded TCR beta cDNA.

The origin of this receptor is a man aged 50-59 years who received an inactivated influenza vaccine. V usage is TRBV11-2 and J usage is TRBJ1-1; D is possibly TRBD1 (5 bases). Sequencing used PBMCs from blood, obtained on the day of vaccination. For the CDR3, the DNA is TGTGCCAGCAGCTTAGTCACGGGGCGGCGAACTGAAGCTTTCTTT. Amino acids: CASSLVTGRRTEAFF.